This T cell receptor beta chain was found in a study of cytomegalovirus exposure and HLA in healthy donors. In the study overall: The same platform as the roughly 700 first-cohort repertoires was used for the 95 to 150 validation repertoires, a later analysis reported. Study observations and caveats: Altogether, 164 TCR beta chains were recorded as cytomegalovirus-associated.

Turning to this clone: Its antigen is still unknown.

Looked up from germline, CDR1 is LNHDA and CDR2 is SQIVND (reference sequence). J gave up 14 bases and V 8 bases, and 4 bases lay outside the gene matches. This CDR3 is built from 11 residues. The assay was immunoSEQ multiplex PCR, and TCRdb's table has in-frame clones only and misses some. The repertoire holds approximately 160,000 clones, with approximately 84% as singletons. Sequenced material: PBMCs. The clonotype originates from a man in his thirties or forties in good health and CMV-seropositive. The V call is TRBV19, the J call TRBJ1-6; 9 bases align to TRBD1. CDR3: CASGTGISLHF. CDR3 nucleotide sequence: TGTGCCAGTGGGACAGGGATATCCCTCCACTTT.